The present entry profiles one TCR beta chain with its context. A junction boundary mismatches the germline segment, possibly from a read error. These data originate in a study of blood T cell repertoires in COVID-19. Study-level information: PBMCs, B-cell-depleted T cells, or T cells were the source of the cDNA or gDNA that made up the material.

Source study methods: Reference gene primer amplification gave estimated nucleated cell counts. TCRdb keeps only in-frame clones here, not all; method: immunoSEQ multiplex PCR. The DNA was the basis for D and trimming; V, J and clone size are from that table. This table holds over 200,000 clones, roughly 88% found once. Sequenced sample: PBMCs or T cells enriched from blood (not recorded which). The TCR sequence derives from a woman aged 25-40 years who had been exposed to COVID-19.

The CDR3 DNA reads TGTGCCAGCGAGGGGCTAGCGGGAGAGACCCAGCACTTC. Its translation: CASEGLAGETQHF. The chain combines TRBV18 with TRBJ2-5, with TRBD2 matching over 10 bases. The CDR3 sequence is 13 residues long. Germline CDR1 KGHSH, CDR2 LQKENI.